This T cell receptor (beta chain) appears in the sequencing data of a study of blood T cells in healthy people across ages (dated by TCRdb to the mid-2010s). Describing the broader study: In model experiments, template switching captured about one uniquely barcoded TCR beta cDNA molecule for every two T cells. Using the same blood draw, the study looked at two additional independent replicas of 1 million unique cDNA reads for two donors, one aged 18 to 30 and the other aged 80 or older. Using deep sequencing normalized with unique cDNA molecular identifiers, the study measured how TCR beta repertoire diversity changes with age. To avoid experimental bias, donors of different ages were distributed randomly across sequencing lanes. Four age groups were formed from the donors: young (average roughly 15 years), middle-aged (approximately 42), aged (over 55) and long-lived (approximately 78). Overall study outcomes, separate from this receptor: Observed TCR beta diversity per million T cells fell roughly linearly with age, and a significant reduction was already apparent by age approximately 41. Total diversity estimates from one million sequenced T cells were considered lower bounds and underestimates. Conclusive comparison of naive and antigen-experienced compartments was prevented by the profiling of bulk unsorted PBMCs. Because the CMV infection status of the donors was unknown, age-related changes in expanded clonotypes may potentially have been confounded. There was a strong correlation between observed TCR beta diversity and the percentage of naive T cells measured by flow cytometry. Compared with the aged group, the long-lived group had more naive CD4+ T cells, fewer expanded clones and increased TCR diversity, a pattern suggesting age selection.

Libraries were prepared through 5' RACE. Sequencing took place on an Illumina HiSeq 2500. A second PCR of roughly 6 to 12 cycles was run with a J-beta primer mix and a sample-barcoded 5' primer. A unique molecular identifier was introduced onto each TCR beta cDNA molecule by a template-switch 5' adaptor carrying 12 random nucleotides. At least 3 million CDR3-containing paired-end reads were obtained from each sample. First-strand cDNA synthesis was performed from all RNA using the Mint cDNA synthesis kit, with priming by a TRBC-specific oligonucleotide. Following uracil-DNA glycosylase treatment, all cDNA underwent a first 18-cycle PCR with the universal primers M1SS and BC2_uni_R. As for the authors' bioinformatics: For normalization, 1 million high-quality reads were randomly selected from each sample, with every read carrying a distinct molecular identifier. Instead of being binned into consensus sequences, reads that shared molecular identifiers were thrown out. CDR3 identification, clonotype clustering and error correction used MiTCR with a Q25 quality threshold and the strictest error-elimination algorithm. A nonparametric unseen species model using Euler transformation provided a lower-bound estimate of total TCR beta diversity. Clones were called with MiXCR by TCRdb after fastp trimmed the public reads at Q25, and only in-frame beta chains were retained. Each CDR3 protein gets just one entry, which takes the most common genes and DNA from the rows behind it. The V and J calls come from TCRdb's annotation, not from the publication. The sample yields about 1.8 million distinct CDR3 sequences; roughly 52% were counted once. The ten top clones hold less than 2.5% of the sample.

To note about this clonotype: Its specific antigen is unknown. There are no base qualities to consult, and no much larger clone falls within one base.

From a lookup of the germline V gene, CDR1 and CDR2 are SQVTM and ANQGSEA. V and J are truncated by 5 bases and 7 bases respectively, leaving an intervening sequence of 12 bases. The CDR3, cysteine through phenylalanine, is 12 amino acids long. Of the read, only the CDR3 DNA is kept; its 36 bases are in frame from base 1. The donors were some 36 Caucasian individuals from Russia, aged 6 to 90 years, who were systemically healthy. About 10 milliliters of peripheral blood were collected from each donor into EDTA-treated Vacutainer tubes. Ficoll-Paque density-gradient centrifugation was used to isolate PBMCs, with at least 6.5 million per sample. Total RNA, at least 6 micrograms per sample, was extracted from PBMCs with Trizol reagent. For every donor, flow cytometry on a PBMC aliquot measured the percentage of naive CD45RAhigh/CD27high T cells.

Sequencing was done on a sample of blood. The receptor comes from a woman aged 40 to 50 in good health. The V gene is TRBV29-1 and the J gene is TRBJ2-1, with no confidently assigned D gene. The CDR3 protein: CSVQTVGNEQFF. The nucleotides are TGCAGCGTTCAAACAGTAGGGAATGAGCAGTTCTTC.